The 31 T cell receptor beta chains presented below share a single source sample, sequenced in a study of control samples from healthy donors and cancer patients. Data came from immunoSEQ multiplex PCR; TCRdb stores just in-frame clones and leaves some out. The data show about 94,000 clones, around 86% seen once. Specimen: blood. The source of these receptors is a woman between 50 and 59 years old in good health.

The chain combines TRBV20-1 with TRBJ1-1; no clear D gene. The germline gives CDR1 DFQATT, CDR2 SNEGSKA (reference sequence). V dropped 4 bases and J dropped 3 bases, with 12 bases sitting between them. The CDR3 is 13 amino acids. The CDR3 spells CSATERADTEAFF. For the CDR3, the DNA is TGCAGTGCTACTGAGAGGGCCGACACTGAAGCTTTCTTT.

The chain joins TRBV20-1 to TRBJ2-3; TRBD2 matches at 9 bases. Germline V gene sequence: CDR1 DFQATT, CDR2 SNEGSKA (reference sequence). Unmatched junction bases numbered 9, after V lost 3 bases and J lost 2 bases. The CDR3 is made up of 16 amino acids. CDR3 sequence: CSASFGLARITDTQYF. The CDR3 DNA sequence: TGCAGTGCTAGTTTCGGACTAGCGCGGATCACAGATACGCAGTATTTT.

This clone was seen more than once but under ten times. The J gene is TRBJ2-7, the V gene TRBV7-8; 7 nucleotides line up with TRBD2. V lost 6 bases to trimming and J lost 6 bases; unmatched junction nucleotides: 8. The CDR3 runs 13 residues. Germline assignment: CDR1 SGHVS and CDR2 FQNEAQ. CDR3 in amino acids: CASRPLWTSEQYF. CDR3 sequence (DNA): TGTGCCAGCAGACCCCTTTGGACTAGCGAGCAGTACTTC.

This clone came up a few times. The V gene is TRBV3-1 (or the pseudogene TRBV3-2), the J gene TRBJ1-5; TRBD1 agrees at 8 bases. The CDR3 spans 15 residues. CDR1 is LGHDT, CDR2 YNNKEL, per germline (reference sequence). The ends lost 4 bases at V and 4 bases at J; junction bases unmatched: 6. CDR3 region: CASSRGQVNNQPQHF. CDR3 DNA: TGTGCCAGCAGCCGGGGACAGGTAAATAATCAGCCCCAGCATTTT.

This chain joins TRBV19 and TRBJ1-1; D is perhaps TRBD1 (5 bases). Deletions cut 7 bases from V and 0 bases from J, with 9 bases between. Germline V gene lookup returns CDR1 LNHDA and CDR2 SQIVND (reference sequence). The CDR3 loop spans 13 amino acids. CDR3 DNA sequence: TGTGCCAGTACCCCACAGGTGAACACTGAAGCTTTCTTT. Translated: CASTPQVNTEAFF.

The CDR3 nucleotides are TGTGCCAGCAGCTTAGGGGGGGGCTCCTACGAGCAGTACTTC. Its protein product is CASSLGGGSYEQYF. The genes are TRBV7-2 and TRBJ2-7; 7 nucleotides match TRBD2. The CDR3 runs 14 residues. Unmatched junction bases numbered 0, after V lost 1 base and J lost 0 bases. In germline, CDR1 is SGHTA, CDR2 FQGNSA.

The rearrangement joins TRBV7-9 to TRBJ2-3, with 9 bases aligning to TRBD2. The V and J ends lost 4 bases and 7 bases, in that order; junction bases with no gene match: 12. Germline V gene sequence: CDR1 SEHNR, CDR2 FQNEAQ (reference sequence). The CDR3 is made up of 16 amino acids. DNA for the CDR3: TGTGCCAGCAGCTCCCCCGTAGCGGGAGCAGGGTATACGCAGTATTTT. Its protein is CASSSPVAGAGYTQYF.

V is TRBV19 and J is TRBJ2-5, with 7 bases matching TRBD2. Germline V gene sequence: CDR1 LNHDA, CDR2 SQIVND (reference sequence). The CDR3 is 14 amino acids. Trimming removed 2 bases from V and 4 bases from J; junction bases left unmatched: 4. The CDR3 here is CASSINSGGETQYF. As DNA, the CDR3 is TGTGCCAGTAGTATAAATTCGGGGGGAGAGACCCAGTACTTC.

This clone has only one observation. The chain employs TRBV7-9 and TRBJ1-2; perhaps TRBD1 as D (5 bases). Trimming took 3 bases from V and 7 from J, leaving 15 bases between them. The CDR3 contains 14 residues. Germline assignment: CDR1 SEHNR and CDR2 FQNEAQ (reference sequence). The DNA for the CDR3 is TGTGCCAGCAGCTTGGAACTCAGGGTCTCTGGCTACACCTTC. Its protein product is CASSLELRVSGYTF.

V is TRBV29-1 and J is TRBJ2-1; 14 bases agree with TRBD2. CDR1 SQVTM and CDR2 ANQGSEA come from the germline V gene. The CDR3 loop spans 18 amino acids. V lost 6 bases, J lost 4 bases, and 14 bases stayed unmatched. The CDR3 is CSVHTGLAGVRPYNEQFF. The CDR3 DNA reads as TGCAGCGTCCACACGGGACTAGCGGGAGTCCGCCCTTACAATGAGCAGTTCTTC.

V is TRBV3-1 (or the pseudogene TRBV3-2) and J is TRBJ1-6, with D possibly matching TRBD1 (5 bases). CDR3 length: 24 amino acids. Deletions cut 3 bases from V and 4 bases from J, with 37 bases between. Germline CDR1 and CDR2: LGHDT and YNNKEL (reference sequence). This chain's CDR3 is CASSHSGTQIKKSTRLRYNSPLHF. Here the CDR3 DNA reads TGTGCCAGCAGCCACAGCGGGACTCAAATAAAGAAGTCAACTCGACTAAGATATAATTCACCCCTCCACTTT.

Only one count was recorded for this clone. The CDR3, as DNA: TGTGCCAGCAGCTATCAGAAGGGTGGAAGAGAGACCCAGTACTTC. Its protein product is CASSYQKGGRETQYF. The rearrangement joins TRBV5-4 to TRBJ2-5; D remains ambiguous. The CDR3 extends over 15 amino acids. CDR1 and CDR2 (germline): SGHNT, YYREEE (reference sequence). V was pared by 3 bases and J by 4 bases, with 16 bases between.

The rearrangement joins TRBV28 to TRBJ2-3, with a tentative D call TRBD1 (5 bases). Trimming shortened V by 3 bases and J by 4 bases, and 17 bases separated the two germline ends. Per the germline V gene, CDR1 is MDHEN and CDR2 is SYDVKM. The CDR3 contains 16 residues. CDR3 sequence: CASSLGPGNVADTQYF. The CDR3 bases are TGTGCCAGCAGTTTGGGGCCAGGGAATGTGGCAGATACGCAGTATTTT.

The DNA of the CDR3 is TGTGCCAGCAGCTTAACGGGGGTGGGCGACACAGATACGCAGTATTTT. It encodes CASSLTGVGDTDTQYF. V is TRBV7-3 and J is TRBJ2-3; D may match TRBD1 or TRBD2 (5 bases each). The germline V gene encodes CDR1 SGHTA and CDR2 FQGTGA. The ends were cut back, 0 bases at V and 2 bases at J, with 12 bases in the middle. The CDR3 covers 16 residues.

V gene TRBV6-2 or TRBV6-3 combines with J gene TRBJ1-5, with D possibly being TRBD1 (5 bases). The CDR3 has 16 residues. Trimming removed 3 bases from V and 0 bases from J, with 12 bases in between. CDR1 is MNHEY, CDR2 SVGEGT, per germline. CDR3 in DNA: TGTGCCAGCAGTTATCGGGGGTCCAGTAGCAATCAGCCCCAGCATTTT. This codes for CASSYRGSSSNQPQHF.

The chain is built from TRBV10-3 and TRBJ2-5; tentatively, D is TRBD1 (5 bases). The V end was cut by 0 bases, the J end by 3 bases, with 8 bases between. Germline V CDR1 and CDR2: ENHRY, SYGVKD. The CDR3 runs to 14 residues. The CDR3 coding sequence is TGTGCCATCAGTGAGTCTCTAGGGGAAGAGACCCAGTACTTC. This gives the protein CAISESLGEETQYF.

The V and J genes are TRBV28 and TRBJ1-6, with TRBD1 matching 8 bases. V lost 3 bases and J lost 6; bases outside the gene matches: 7. Germline V gene sequence: CDR1 MDHEN, CDR2 SYDVKM. The CDR3 has 16 amino acids. CDR3 DNA: TGTGCCAGCAGTTTCCCCCGCGGACAGGGTAATTCACCCCTCCACTTT. This gives the protein CASSFPRGQGNSPLHF.

In nucleotides, the CDR3 is TGTGCCAGCAGCCCTCGACCCACAGCAACTAATGAAAAACTGTTTTTT. This codes for CASSPRPTATNEKLFF. The V call is TRBV7-2, the J call TRBJ1-4; D not resolved. V was trimmed by 5 bases and J by 0 bases, leaving 13 bases between them. The CDR3 covers 16 residues. In germline, CDR1 is SGHTA, CDR2 FQGNSA.

The chain employs TRBV28 and TRBJ1-2, with D hard to call. The germline V gene has CDR1 MDHEN and CDR2 SYDVKM. The ends were cut back, 2 bases at V and 3 bases at J, with 19 bases in the middle. This CDR3 region has 17 residues. The CDR3 is CASSLGGTQGSHYGYTF. In DNA form, the CDR3 reads TGTGCCAGCAGTTTAGGCGGTACCCAAGGGAGTCACTATGGCTACACCTTC.

This rearrangement joins TRBV5-1 to TRBJ1-2, with 7 bases that match TRBD1. The CDR3 contains 15 residues. In germline, CDR1 is SGHRS, CDR2 YFSETQ. The ends lost 4 bases at V and 4 bases at J; junction bases unmatched: 10. The DNA of the CDR3 is TGCGCCAGCAGCCCGTGGACAGGAGGCTCCTATGGCTACACCTTC. Protein product: CASSPWTGGSYGYTF.

The chain employs TRBV5-1 and TRBJ2-1, with D possibly matching TRBD1 (6 bases). Trimming removed 2 bases from V and 0 bases from J, with 12 bases in between. The germline V gene has CDR1 SGHRS and CDR2 YFSETQ. The CDR3 covers 16 residues. CDR3 bases: TGCGCCAGCAGCTTACAGGGAGATAACTCCTACAATGAGCAGTTCTTC. Its translation: CASSLQGDNSYNEQFF.

This rearrangement joins TRBV14 to TRBJ2-7; TRBD1 aligns across 7 bases. CDR3 length: 15 amino acids. Unmatched junction bases numbered 5, after V lost 0 bases and J lost 3 bases. The V gene's germline CDR1 is SGHDN and CDR2 FVKESK. CDR3: CASSQETGIIYEQYF. CDR3 coding DNA: TGTGCCAGCAGCCAAGAGACAGGGATAATCTACGAGCAGTACTTC.

The V call is TRBV9, the J call TRBJ1-1; 10 bases are shared with TRBD1. Germline loops: CDR1 SGDLS, CDR2 YYNGEE. The CDR3 contains 15 residues. With V trimmed by 3 bases and J by 5 bases, 7 bases remained unmatched. The CDR3 sequence: CASSGDRGRWTEAFF. CDR3 sequence (DNA): TGTGCCAGCAGCGGTGACAGGGGGCGTTGGACTGAAGCTTTCTTT.

A few counts support this clone. The chain recombines TRBV28 with TRBJ1-2; 7 bases line up with TRBD1. V trimming: 2 bases; J trimming: 7 bases; junction bases outside the gene matches: 1. The CDR3 is 12 amino acids. The germline V gene has CDR1 MDHEN and CDR2 SYDVKM. The CDR3 DNA follows: TGTGCCAGCAGTTTACCAGGGGGTGGCTACACCTTC. It encodes CASSLPGGGYTF.

This clone was found a few times. The chain carries TRBV19 and TRBJ1-1, with TRBD1 matching over 7 bases. The V gene end was trimmed by 7 bases and the J gene end by 4 bases; junction bases not matched to a gene: 6. From germline, CDR1 is LNHDA and CDR2 SQIVND (reference sequence). The CDR3 length is 13 residues. CDR3 loop: CASTTRQGTEAFF. In nucleotides, the CDR3 is TGTGCCAGTACCACCCGACAGGGCACTGAAGCTTTCTTT. The variable domain in full, with the rest retrieved from reference TRBV19 and TRBJ1-1, is DGGITQSPKYLFRKEGQNVTLSCEQNLNHDAMYWYRQDPGQGLRLIYYSQIVNDFQKGDIAEGYSVSREKKESFPLTVTSAQKNPTAFYLCASTTRQGTEAFFGQGTRLTVV.

V is TRBV27 and J is TRBJ2-1; 14 positions agree with TRBD2. CDR1 and CDR2 from the germline V gene are MNHEY and SMNVEV (reference sequence). The V segment lost 4 bases and the J segment 7 bases; nucleotides outside the gene matches: 3. CDR3 size: 15 residues. The CDR3 sequence is CASSYGTSGSNEQFF. In nucleotides, the CDR3 is TGTGCCAGCAGTTACGGGACTAGCGGGAGTAATGAGCAGTTCTTC.

The chain couples TRBV6-2 or TRBV6-3 to TRBJ2-3; no clear D gene. Trimming cost V 6 bases and J 0 bases, with 4 bases left between them. CDR3 length: 12 amino acids. Germline V lookup: CDR1 MNHEY, CDR2 SVGEGT. This CDR3 reads CASSASTDTQYF. The CDR3 coding sequence is TGTGCCAGCAGCGCTAGCACAGATACGCAGTATTTT.

The V and J genes are TRBV6-4 and TRBJ2-1; 10 bases agree with TRBD2. The CDR3 consists of 17 residues. CDR1 MRHNA and CDR2 SNTAGT come from the germline V gene. V dropped 0 bases and J dropped 0; count of bases not matched to a gene: 2. CDR3 nucleotides: TGTGCCAGCAGTGACTCTGCTAGCGGGAGCTCCTACAATGAGCAGTTCTTC. Its translation is CASSDSASGSSYNEQFF.

The DNA of the CDR3 is TGTGCCAGCAGCCCTGGGGCAGGGTATCAGCCCCAGCATTTT. It specifies CASSPGAGYQPQHF. The V gene is TRBV7-2, the J gene TRBJ1-5; D perhaps matches TRBD1 (5 bases). The germline V gene encodes CDR1 SGHTA and CDR2 FQGNSA. The CDR3 runs to 14 residues. V lost 5 bases and J lost 5, with 13 bases in between.

The gene calls are TRBV4-1 and TRBJ2-1; 11 bases agree with TRBD2. V lost 3 bases and J lost 10; bases outside the gene matches: 11. This CDR3 has 16 residues. Germline-derived CDR1 and CDR2 are MGHRA and YSYEKL. The CDR3 sequence is CASSQVAGGPRVEQFF. The CDR3 coding sequence is TGCGCCAGCAGCCAGGTAGCGGGAGGGCCTAGGGTCGAGCAGTTCTTC.

The rearrangement joins TRBV2 to TRBJ2-5; D is possibly TRBD2 (6 bases). V dropped 5 bases and J dropped 0 bases, with 10 bases sitting between them. This CDR3 has 14 residues. The germline V gene has CDR1 SNHLY and CDR2 FYNNEI. CDR3 nucleotide sequence: TGTGCCAGCAGTAGGAGGGGATACCAAGAGACCCAGTACTTC. It yields the protein CASSRRGYQETQYF.